The present entry profiles one TCR beta chain with its context. The antigen is not known. This entry belongs to a study of cytomegalovirus exposure and HLA in healthy donors. Overall study findings and caveats: Sequencing had likely introduced a cluster of highly shared sequence variants as an artifact. In a later analysis, DRB1 alleles had the most associated TCRs; HLA-C alleles the fewest. Most TCRs appeared rarely, but some public TCRs recurred in many donors.

V was pared by 5 bases and J by 3 bases, with 7 bases of the junction left unmatched. The CDR3 extends over 16 amino acids. Germline loops: CDR1 SGHAT, CDR2 FQNNGV. Both 60 Vbeta primers and 13 Jbeta primers went into the PCR. The repertoire was sequenced with immunoSEQ multiplex PCR; TCRdb's copy has only in-frame clones and lacks some. The sample carries roughly 220,000 clones, about 70% recorded once. The receptor was isolated from a middle-aged man in good health and CMV-seropositive. The rearrangement links TRBV11-2 to TRBJ2-1; 10 bases map to TRBD2. Input material: PBMCs. CDR3 loop: CASSRLAGAFYNEQFF. CDR3 sequence (DNA): TGTGCCAGCAGCCGTCTAGCGGGGGCCTTCTACAATGAGCAGTTCTTC.